Listed here are 30 T cell receptor beta chains from one sample, sequenced in a study of spatial heterogeneity in lung cancer. Sample time point: sample taken at primary tumor resection. Tumor, nontumor lung or frozen PBMC supplied whole RNA, sequenced without sorting. MiXCR, applied by TCRdb to the 5' RACE reads, yields one record per CDR3 protein. The sample consists of more than 20,000 distinct CDR3 sequences, 9.5% to 15% of them appearing once. The source material was PBMCs, sampled at surgery. The receptors originated from a female donor with early-stage non-small cell lung cancer.

This clonotype was detected ten times or more. V is TRBV7-2 and J is TRBJ2-7, with 8 nucleotides matching TRBD2. With V trimmed by 5 bases and J by 4 bases, 16 bases remained unmatched. CDR1 and CDR2 (germline): SGHTA, FQGNSA. CDR3 length equals 17 residues. CDR3 amino acids: CASSPGSGSPYPYEQYF. CDR3 sequence (DNA): TGTGCCAGCAGCCCGGGAAGCGGGAGCCCCTACCCTTACGAGCAGTACTTC.

This clonotype showed up many times. The CDR3: CASSLGLAQNTGELFF. CDR3 DNA sequence: TGTGCCAGCAGCCTGGGACTAGCCCAAAACACCGGGGAGCTGTTTTTT. This chain uses TRBV5-4 with TRBJ2-2; 9 positions agree with TRBD2. The CDR3 totals 16 residues. Germline loops: CDR1 SGHNT, CDR2 YYREEE (reference sequence). V shed 4 bases and J 2 bases; nucleotides not matched to a gene: 6.

This clonotype was observed at least ten times. The chain employs TRBV6-5 and TRBJ1-1; 7 nucleotides match TRBD1. There are 15 residues in the CDR3. With V trimmed by 1 base and J by 4 bases, 6 bases remained unmatched. Germline values: CDR1 MNHEY, CDR2 SVGAGI. Written as DNA, the CDR3 is TGTGCCAGCAGTTACTTTCAGGGGGAGGGCACTGAAGCTTTCTTT. Its translation: CASSYFQGEGTEAFF.

This clonotype has ten or more counts. V is TRBV19 and J is TRBJ2-5; D tentatively reads TRBD1 or TRBD2 (5 bases each). The CDR3 totals 14 residues. V was pared by 10 bases and J by 0 bases, with 15 bases between. Germline V gene lookup returns CDR1 LNHDA and CDR2 SQIVND (reference sequence). The CDR3 coding sequence is TGTGCCACCCAACCGGGACGGTACCAAGAGACCCAGTACTTC. Protein sequence: CATQPGRYQETQYF.

The sample holds many counts of this clonotype. The rearrangement joins TRBV7-3 to TRBJ2-3; a possible D gene is TRBD2 (6 bases). CDR1 and CDR2 from the germline V gene are SGHTA and FQGTGA. This CDR3 is built from 14 residues. Trimming shortened V by 4 bases and J by 3 bases, and 11 bases separated the two germline ends. The CDR3 bases are TGTGCCAGCAGCTACTCGGGGGATACAGATACGCAGTATTTT. Translating it yields CASSYSGDTDTQYF.

This clonotype occurred many times. The chain has TRBV29-1 and TRBJ2-7, with D tentatively TRBD1 (6 bases). The V and J ends lost 4 bases and 4 bases respectively, with 17 bases between them. This CDR3 spans 14 amino acids. Germline CDR1 and CDR2: SQVTM and ANQGSEA. The CDR3 nucleotides read TGCAGCGTTGTCGAGAAAGGACAGCCTTACGAGCAGTACTTC. Its translation is CSVVEKGQPYEQYF.

The chain uses TRBV6-5 and TRBJ2-1, with D tentatively TRBD1 (5 bases). V lost 0 bases, J lost 6 bases, and 21 bases lay in between. CDR3 length equals 18 residues. Per the germline V gene, CDR1 is MNHEY and CDR2 is SVGAGI. CDR3 protein: CASSYSYSREGIRNEQFF. CDR3 DNA sequence: TGTGCCAGCAGTTACTCCTATTCCAGGGAAGGGATACGCAATGAGCAGTTCTTC.

About this clonotype itself: A much larger clone lies one base from this, so it may be a read error. The rearrangement joins TRBV12-3 or TRBV12-4 to TRBJ1-5; D not resolved. This CDR3 contains 16 residues. The CDR3 region is CASRARGGIGNLPQHF. CDR3 in DNA: TGTGCCAGCAGAGCCCGGGGAGGCATTGGCAATCTGCCCCAGCATTTT.

This clonotype was counted at least ten times. This chain links TRBV5-1 with TRBJ2-4; 9 bases map to TRBD1. Germline CDR1 reads SGHRS; CDR2 reads YFSETQ. V was clipped by 1 base and J by 6 bases; unmatched bases: 11. The CDR3 consists of 17 residues. CDR3 protein: CASSLTGGETALNIQYF. CDR3 nucleotides: TGCGCCAGCAGCTTGACAGGGGGCGAGACCGCTTTAAACATTCAGTACTTC.

This clonotype appeared many times. The chain has TRBV7-2 and TRBJ2-3; D not certain. Germline CDR1 reads SGHTA; CDR2 reads FQGNSA. The CDR3 has 13 amino acids. V was pared by 4 bases and J by 2 bases, with 7 bases between. In DNA form, the CDR3 reads TGTGCCAGCAGCTATGGCGACACAGATACGCAGTATTTT. This encodes CASSYGDTDTQYF.

About this clonotype itself: This may be a read error: a much more frequent sequence differs by one nucleotide. V usage is TRBV30 and J usage is TRBJ2-3; no clear D gene. The CDR3 spans 14 residues. Trimming stripped 0 bases from V and 2 bases from J, with 9 bases between. The germline CDR1 and CDR2 sequences are GTSNPN and SVGIG (reference sequence). The CDR3 sequence is CAWSVTVATDTQYF. CDR3 DNA sequence: TGTGCCTGGAGTGTGACGGTCGCCACAGATACGCAGTATTTT.

In this sample, this clonotype turned up many times. This chain connects TRBV24-1 to TRBJ2-5; unclear D gene. CDR3 length: 16 residues. Trimming shortened V by 4 bases and J by 2 bases, and 16 bases separated the two germline ends. CDR1 is KGHDR and CDR2 is SFDVKD in the germline V gene. CDR3: CATSDHMANGQETQYF. Written as DNA, the CDR3 is TGTGCCACCAGTGACCACATGGCTAACGGGCAAGAGACCCAGTACTTC.

This clonotype has a count of ten or more. The chain carries TRBV10-3 and TRBJ2-7; 7 bases fit TRBD1. Trimming cost V 3 bases and J 4 bases; bases outside gene matches: 6. CDR1 is ENHRY, CDR2 SYGVKD, per germline. The CDR3 is 14 amino acids. CDR3: CAISDLGGAYEQYV. In DNA form, the CDR3 reads TGTGCCATCAGTGATTTAGGGGGCGCGTACGAGCAGTACGTC.

This clonotype showed up many times. The chain is built from TRBV7-9 and TRBJ2-1; 8 bases are a match to TRBD2. After removal of 1 base from V and 8 bases from J, the junction contained 4 bases not matched to a gene. This CDR3 region has 14 residues. The germline V gene encodes CDR1 SEHNR and CDR2 FQNEAQ (reference sequence). CDR3: CASSLGLALDEQFF. The CDR3 nucleotides read TGTGCCAGCAGCTTAGGACTAGCGCTAGATGAGCAGTTCTTC.

This clonotype was found many times. The rearrangement links TRBV14 to TRBJ2-2; maybe TRBD2 (6 bases). Per germline, CDR1 SGHDN and CDR2 FVKESK. CDR3 size: 14 residues. V shed 3 bases and J shed 1 base, with 6 bases lying between them. The CDR3, as DNA: TGTGCCAGCAGCCACGGGGGGAACACCGGGGAGCTGTTTTTT. Translating it yields CASSHGGNTGELFF.

Many counts were recorded for this clonotype. The chain employs TRBV19 and TRBJ2-7; D uncertain. Germline CDR1 LNHDA, CDR2 SQIVND (reference sequence). CDR3 length equals 10 residues. Trimming cost V 9 bases and J 3 bases, with 6 bases left between them. The CDR3 DNA reads TGTGCCAGCGGCGACTACGAGCAGTACTTC. Translated, it gives CASGDYEQYF.

This clonotype was seen many times. The chain has TRBV12-3 or TRBV12-4 and TRBJ1-2; D is perhaps TRBD1 (6 bases). The CDR3 spans 14 residues. The germline V and J ends were trimmed by 1 base and 0 bases, with 6 bases remaining between them. CDR3 region: CASSLGQANYGYTF. The CDR3 DNA reads as TGTGCCAGCAGTTTAGGACAGGCTAACTATGGCTACACCTTC.

This clonotype has more than one count but fewer than ten. The chain couples TRBV10-1 to TRBJ1-5; 7 bases fit TRBD1. The V gene end was trimmed by 3 bases and the J gene end by 9 bases; junction bases not matched to a gene: 8. The CDR3 spans 14 residues. Looked up from germline, CDR1 is WNHNN and CDR2 is SYGVQD (reference sequence). The CDR3 spells CASSERQGLSPQHF. CDR3 coding DNA: TGCGCCAGCAGTGAAAGACAGGGTCTTTCGCCCCAGCATTTT.

The table lists this clonotype with many counts. The rearrangement links TRBV5-1 to TRBJ2-1; no reliable D call. Deletions cut 4 bases from V and 7 bases from J, with 12 bases between. The germline V gene has CDR1 SGHRS and CDR2 YFSETQ. This CDR3 has 13 residues. The CDR3, as DNA: TGCGCCAGCAGCCTAGATAGGAAAAATGAGCAGTTCTTC. It is translated as CASSLDRKNEQFF.

Relative to its sample, this clonotype is medium-sized (0.01 to 0.1%). This chain links TRBV7-6 with TRBJ2-5; no firm D call. V lost 5 bases and J lost 0, with 4 bases in between. The germline CDR1 and CDR2 sequences are SGHVS and FNYEAQ. The CDR3 extends over 12 amino acids. The CDR3 is CASSPHQETQYF. The DNA of the CDR3 is TGTGCCAGCAGCCCCCACCAAGAGACCCAGTACTTC.

In its sample, this clonotype was seen many times. The rearrangement uses TRBV27 and TRBJ2-1; 7 nucleotides agree with TRBD2. V lost 3 bases, J lost 9 bases, and 14 bases stayed unmatched. Germline loops: CDR1 MNHEY, CDR2 SMNVEV (reference sequence). The CDR3 loop spans 16 amino acids. This chain's CDR3 is CASSLGLSTAPREQFF. For the CDR3, the DNA is TGTGCCAGCAGTTTGGGACTATCGACGGCCCCTCGTGAGCAGTTCTTC.

The chain recombines TRBV28 with TRBJ1-1, with 9 nucleotides matching TRBD1. There are 13 residues in the CDR3. Per the germline V gene, CDR1 is MDHEN and CDR2 is SYDVKM. V was clipped by 9 bases and J by 5 bases; unmatched bases: 7. The CDR3 DNA sequence: TGTGCCAGTTCCGGGACAGGGATTACTGAAGCTTTCTTT. Translation: CASSGTGITEAFF.

This clonotype was counted ten times or more. The chain combines TRBV7-9 with TRBJ2-3, with D tentatively TRBD2 (6 bases). The V gene lost 5 bases and the J gene lost 6 bases, with 21 bases spanning the gap. The CDR3 runs to 16 residues. The germline V gene has CDR1 SEHNR and CDR2 FQNEAQ (reference sequence). The CDR3 protein is CASSAQRAPPSDTQYF. CDR3 nucleotide sequence: TGTGCCAGCAGCGCCCAGCGGGCTCCACCGTCGGATACGCAGTATTTT.

This chain uses TRBV20-1 with TRBJ2-7; D not resolved. Germline-derived CDR1 and CDR2 are DFQATT and SNEGSKA (reference sequence). The CDR3 spans 13 residues. V lost 3 bases to trimming and J lost 1 base, with 10 bases between them. The CDR3 sequence is CSASTTQSYEQYV. The CDR3 DNA reads as TGCAGTGCTAGTACGACCCAATCCTACGAGCAGTACGTC.

This clonotype was seen ten or more times. The V and J genes are TRBV10-3 and TRBJ1-4; 7 bases are shared with TRBD1. The V gene end was trimmed by 6 bases and the J gene end by 8 bases; junction bases not matched to a gene: 9. This CDR3 is built from 14 residues. The germline gives CDR1 ENHRY, CDR2 SYGVKD. In nucleotides, the CDR3 is TGTGCCATCAGAGCCGGGGACAGCGGAGAAAAACTGTTTTTT. Translating gives CAIRAGDSGEKLFF.

This clonotype was detected ten times or more. This chain connects TRBV13 to TRBJ1-2; possible D gene TRBD1, 5 bases. Trimming removed 4 bases from V and 7 bases from J, with 13 bases in between. CDR3 size: 13 residues. The germline gives CDR1 PRHDT, CDR2 FYEKMQ (reference sequence). CDR3 DNA sequence: TGTGCCAGCAGCTCCCCTGACAGCACTGGCTACACCTTC. It specifies CASSSPDSTGYTF.

The chain has TRBV6-2 or TRBV6-3 and TRBJ2-7; D call uncertain. Germline CDR1 reads MNHEY; CDR2 reads SVGEGT. With 7 bases removed from V and 0 bases from J, the gap between germline ends came to 13 bases. This CDR3 contains 14 residues. CDR3 DNA: TGTGCCAGCATTAATAACCGGAACTCCTACGAGCAGTACTTC. Protein product: CASINNRNSYEQYF.

This clonotype showed up just a few times. The rearrangement joins TRBV6-2 or TRBV6-3 to TRBJ2-5, with D unclear. Germline assignment: CDR1 MNHEY and CDR2 SVGEGT. V dropped 0 bases and J dropped 1 base, with 9 bases sitting between them. The CDR3 extends over 15 amino acids. CDR3 protein: CASSYSAVLQETQYF. CDR3 nucleotides: TGTGCCAGCAGTTACTCTGCAGTCCTCCAAGAGACCCAGTACTTC.

The table lists this clonotype with many counts. The rearrangement links TRBV2 to TRBJ2-5; tentative D call: TRBD1 (5 bases). Germline CDR1 reads SNHLY; CDR2 reads FYNNEI. Trimming shortened V by 8 bases and J by 3 bases, and 25 bases separated the two germline ends. This CDR3 has 17 residues. The DNA of the CDR3 is TGTGCCAGCCACAGAAGCTTTAGTTCCGCCAGGGAAGAGACCCAGTACTTC. Translated: CASHRSFSSAREETQYF.

This clonotype was seen more than once but under ten times. The V gene is TRBV4-2, the J gene TRBJ2-3; TRBD1 matches at 8 bases. The CDR3 sequence is 15 residues long. The germline CDR1 and CDR2 sequences are LGHNA and YNFKEQ. The V gene end was trimmed by 4 bases and the J gene end by 2 bases; junction bases not matched to a gene: 5. The CDR3 protein is CASSRTGGVTDTQYF. Written as DNA, the CDR3 is TGTGCCAGCAGCCGAACAGGGGGAGTCACAGATACGCAGTATTTT.